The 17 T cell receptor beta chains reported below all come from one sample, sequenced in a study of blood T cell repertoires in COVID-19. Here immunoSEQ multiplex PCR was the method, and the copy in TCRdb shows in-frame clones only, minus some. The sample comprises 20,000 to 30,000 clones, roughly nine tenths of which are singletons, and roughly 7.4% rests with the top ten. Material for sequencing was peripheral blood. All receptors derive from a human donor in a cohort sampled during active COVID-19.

The CDR3 DNA reads TGCGCCAGCAGCGTGAACGGCGGGAGGAACACTGAAGCTTTCTTT. It translates to CASSVNGGRNTEAFF. This rearrangement joins TRBV5-1 to TRBJ1-1, with D unclear. CDR3 length: 15 residues. The V and J ends lost 4 bases and 1 base respectively, with 14 bases between them. Germline loops: CDR1 SGHRS, CDR2 YFSETQ.

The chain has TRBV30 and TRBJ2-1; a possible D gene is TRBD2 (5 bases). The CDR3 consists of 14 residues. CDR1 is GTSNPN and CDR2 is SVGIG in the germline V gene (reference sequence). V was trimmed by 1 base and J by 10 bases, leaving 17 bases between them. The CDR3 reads CAWSEAIVGEEQFF. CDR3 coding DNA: TGTGCCTGGAGTGAAGCTATTGTCGGGGAGGAGCAGTTCTTC.

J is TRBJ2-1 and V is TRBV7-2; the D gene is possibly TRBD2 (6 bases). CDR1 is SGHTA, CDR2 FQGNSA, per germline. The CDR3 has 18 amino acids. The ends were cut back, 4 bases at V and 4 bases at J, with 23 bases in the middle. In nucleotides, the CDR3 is TGTGCCAGCAGCTACCCGAAGGCTGGGGCGGGAAAGTACAATGAGCAGTTCTTC. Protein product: CASSYPKAGAGKYNEQFF.

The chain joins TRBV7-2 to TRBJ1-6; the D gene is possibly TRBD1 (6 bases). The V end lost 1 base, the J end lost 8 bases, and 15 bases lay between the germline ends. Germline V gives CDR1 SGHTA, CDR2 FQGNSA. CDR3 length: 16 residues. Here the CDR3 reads CASSLETGSMDSPLHF. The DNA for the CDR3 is TGTGCCAGCAGCTTAGAAACAGGGAGTATGGATTCACCCCTCCACTTT.

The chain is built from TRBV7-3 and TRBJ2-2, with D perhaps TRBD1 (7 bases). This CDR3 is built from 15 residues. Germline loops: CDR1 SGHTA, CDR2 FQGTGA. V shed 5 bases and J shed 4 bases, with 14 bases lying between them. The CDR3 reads CASSPGGLPTGELFF. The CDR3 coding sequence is TGTGCCAGCAGCCCAGGGGGACTCCCCACCGGGGAGCTGTTTTTT.

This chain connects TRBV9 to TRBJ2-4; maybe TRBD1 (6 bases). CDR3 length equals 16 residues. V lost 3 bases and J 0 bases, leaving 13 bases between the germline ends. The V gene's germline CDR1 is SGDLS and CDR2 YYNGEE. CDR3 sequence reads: CASSGGDTLAKNIQYF. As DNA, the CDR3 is TGTGCCAGCAGCGGAGGGGACACTTTAGCCAAAAACATTCAGTACTTC.

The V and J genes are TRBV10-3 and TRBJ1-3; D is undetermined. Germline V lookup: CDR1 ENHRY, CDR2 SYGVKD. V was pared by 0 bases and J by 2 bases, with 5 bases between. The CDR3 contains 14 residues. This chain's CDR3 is CAISESGAGNTIYF. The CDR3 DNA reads TGTGCCATCAGTGAGTCTGGAGCTGGAAACACCATATATTTT.

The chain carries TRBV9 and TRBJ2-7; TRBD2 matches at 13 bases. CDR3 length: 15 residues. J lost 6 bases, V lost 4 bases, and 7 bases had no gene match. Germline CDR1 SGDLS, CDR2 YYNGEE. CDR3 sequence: CASSHGLAGDREQYF. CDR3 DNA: TGTGCCAGCAGCCATGGACTAGCGGGAGATCGCGAGCAGTACTTC.

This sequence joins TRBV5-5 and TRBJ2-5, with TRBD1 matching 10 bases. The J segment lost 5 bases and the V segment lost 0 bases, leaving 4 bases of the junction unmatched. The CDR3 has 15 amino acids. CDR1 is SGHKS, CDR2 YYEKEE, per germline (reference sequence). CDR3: CASSLGGQGIETQYF. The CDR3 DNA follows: TGTGCCAGCAGCTTGGGGGGACAGGGGATTGAGACCCAGTACTTC.

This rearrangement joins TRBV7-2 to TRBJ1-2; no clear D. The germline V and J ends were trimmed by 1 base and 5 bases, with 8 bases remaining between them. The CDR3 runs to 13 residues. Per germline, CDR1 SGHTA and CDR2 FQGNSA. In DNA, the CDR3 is TGTGCCAGCAGCTTAGACAGTATATATGGCTACACCTTC. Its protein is CASSLDSIYGYTF.

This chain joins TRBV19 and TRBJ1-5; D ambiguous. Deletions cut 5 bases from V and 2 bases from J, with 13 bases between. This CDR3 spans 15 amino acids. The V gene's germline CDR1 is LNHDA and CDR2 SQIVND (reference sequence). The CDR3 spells CASSPTKSGNQPQHF. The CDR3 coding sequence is TGTGCCAGTAGTCCAACCAAGAGCGGCAATCAGCCCCAGCATTTT.

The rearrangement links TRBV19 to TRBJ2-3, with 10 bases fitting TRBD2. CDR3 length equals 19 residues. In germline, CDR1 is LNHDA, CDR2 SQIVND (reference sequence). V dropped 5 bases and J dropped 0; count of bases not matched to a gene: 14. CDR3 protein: CASSPWGLAYSSSTDTQYF. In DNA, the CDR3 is TGTGCCAGTAGTCCATGGGGACTAGCGTACAGTTCTAGCACAGATACGCAGTATTTT. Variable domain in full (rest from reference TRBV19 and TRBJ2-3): DGGITQSPKYLFRKEGQNVTLSCEQNLNHDAMYWYRQDPGQGLRLIYYSQIVNDFQKGDIAEGYSVSREKKESFPLTVTSAQKNPTAFYLCASSPWGLAYSSSTDTQYFGPGTRLTVL.

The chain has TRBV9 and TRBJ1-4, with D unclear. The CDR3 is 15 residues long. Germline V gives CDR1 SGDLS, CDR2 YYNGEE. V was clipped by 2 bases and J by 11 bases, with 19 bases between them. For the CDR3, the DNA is TGTGCCAGCAGCGTTGGTATGACCGACCCGCGGAAACTGTTTTTT. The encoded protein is CASSVGMTDPRKLFF.

The CDR3 DNA reads TGTGCCAGCAGCCGGGACAGGGGCACAGATACGCAGTATTTT. Amino acid sequence: CASSRDRGTDTQYF. The V and J genes are TRBV7-7 and TRBJ2-3, with 9 bases that match TRBD1. V lost 5 bases to trimming and J lost 1 base; unmatched junction nucleotides: 1. Germline V gene sequence: CDR1 SSHAT, CDR2 FNYEAQ (reference sequence). CDR3 length: 14 residues.

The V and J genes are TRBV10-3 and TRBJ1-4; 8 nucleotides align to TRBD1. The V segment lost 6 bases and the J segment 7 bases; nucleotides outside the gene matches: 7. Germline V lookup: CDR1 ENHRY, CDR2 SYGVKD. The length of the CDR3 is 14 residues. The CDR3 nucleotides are TGTGCCATCAGGCCGGGACAGGCAGGTGAAAAACTGTTTTTT. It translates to CAIRPGQAGEKLFF.

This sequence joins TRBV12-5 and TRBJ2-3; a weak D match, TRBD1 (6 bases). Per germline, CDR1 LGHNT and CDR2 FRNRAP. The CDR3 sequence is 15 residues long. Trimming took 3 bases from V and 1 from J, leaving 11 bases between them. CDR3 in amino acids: CASGLGGFGTDTQYF. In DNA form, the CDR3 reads TGTGCTAGTGGTTTAGGGGGATTCGGCACAGATACGCAGTATTTT.

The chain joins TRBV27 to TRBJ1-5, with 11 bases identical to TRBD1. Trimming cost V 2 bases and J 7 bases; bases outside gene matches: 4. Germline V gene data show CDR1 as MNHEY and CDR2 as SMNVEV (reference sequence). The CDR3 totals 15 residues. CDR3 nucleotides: TGTGCCAGCAGTTTAGGGGACAGGGGGTCACAGCCCCAGCATTTT. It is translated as CASSLGDRGSQPQHF.